This T cell receptor (beta chain) was identified during a study of CD8+ T cells in alopecia areata. The CDR3 is made up of 16 amino acids. The V segment lost 4 bases and the J segment 4 bases; nucleotides outside the gene matches: 9. Per germline, CDR1 MNHEY and CDR2 SMNVEV (reference sequence). Sequencing used cDNA as its template, made by extracting RNA and reverse transcribing it. The repertoire was sequenced with immunoSEQ multiplex PCR; TCRdb's copy has only in-frame clones and lacks some. The sample consists of some 120,000 clones, approximately 47% of them appearing once. For this clone: Its target is unknown.

Findings and caveats of the study: Compared with mice, patients displayed less clear TCR sharing, possibly for HLA-related reasons.

The genes are TRBV27 and TRBJ2-1; 8 nucleotides match TRBD2. Material for sequencing was NKG2D-low CD8+ T cells sorted from blood. The receptor's source is a human donor with alopecia areata. CDR3 region: CASSSLAAGGYNEQFF. Written as DNA, the CDR3 is TGTGCCAGCAGTTCTCTCGCGGCGGGGGGATACAATGAGCAGTTCTTC.